What follows are 16 T cell receptor beta chains derived from one specimen sequenced in a study of T-cell reconstitution after alpha-beta-depleted transplantation in children. For TCRbeta, the library was prepared with unique molecular identifiers. TCRdb called the PCR reads again in MiXCR, with one record for every CDR3 protein. The repertoire holds under 300,000 distinct CDR3 sequences, with roughly 11% as singletons. Sequencing used peripheral blood, obtained 180 days after TCRalphabeta/CD19-depleted stem cell transplant. These receptors were collected from a male patient between 2 and 9 years old who had a stem cell transplant for chronic granulomatous disease, so the T cells may come from the graft donor.

This clonotype has a count of ten or more. The CDR3 spells CSVPRPQGTRAFF. The CDR3 coding sequence is TGCAGCGTTCCAAGGCCACAGGGGACGAGGGCTTTCTTT. The chain has TRBV29-1 and TRBJ1-1; the match to TRBD1 covers 7 bases. Germline trimming cut 5 bases from V and 11 bases from J; bases unmatched to any gene: 14. The CDR3 runs to 13 residues. Germline V gene sequence: CDR1 SQVTM, CDR2 ANQGSEA.

In its sample, this clonotype was seen many times. The chain links TRBV7-9 to TRBJ2-5; 8 nucleotides match TRBD2. The CDR3 is 17 amino acids. Germline V gene lookup returns CDR1 SEHNR and CDR2 FQNEAQ (reference sequence). The V segment lost 2 bases and the J segment 3 bases; nucleotides outside the gene matches: 11. As DNA, the CDR3 is TGTGCCAGCAGCTTACTCGGAGTTAGCGGGATTAAAGAGACCCAGTACTTC. Protein product: CASSLLGVSGIKETQYF.

This clonotype appeared many times. The rearrangement links TRBV28 to TRBJ2-7; TRBD2 is a possible D gene (6 bases). Trimming stripped 6 bases from V and 1 base from J, with 10 bases between. This CDR3 region has 13 residues. Germline V gene data show CDR1 as MDHEN and CDR2 as SYDVKM. In DNA, the CDR3 is TGTGCCAGCAGAGACGGGACTTCCTACGAGCAGTACTTC. Translated: CASRDGTSYEQYF.

This clonotype was detected ten times or more. The chain joins TRBV10-3 to TRBJ2-7; TRBD1 is a possible D gene (6 bases). The germline V gene encodes CDR1 ENHRY and CDR2 SYGVKD. This CDR3 contains 14 residues. Trimming took 5 bases from V and 3 from J, leaving 14 bases between them. The CDR3 loop reads CAISYGTMNYEQYF. The CDR3 bases are TGTGCCATCAGTTACGGGACAATGAACTACGAGCAGTACTTC.

On this clonotype: Compared with germline, one end of the junction differs, possibly owing to a read error. This sequence joins TRBV12-3 or TRBV12-4 and TRBJ1-3; possibly TRBD1 for D (6 bases). The CDR3 length is 16 residues. This CDR3 reads CASSLSFSGAGNTTYF. CDR3 DNA: TGTGCCAGCAGTTTAAGTTTTTCAGGGGCTGGAAACACCACATATTTT.

This clonotype was detected many times. This chain links TRBV12-3 or TRBV12-4 with TRBJ2-3; D is ambiguous. Trimming shortened V by 5 bases and J by 2 bases, and 8 bases separated the two germline ends. The CDR3 is 13 residues long. This CDR3 reads CASSHSATDTQYF. The DNA of the CDR3 is TGTGCCAGCAGTCACTCAGCCACAGATACGCAGTATTTT.

This clonotype was picked up many times. This rearrangement joins TRBV28 to TRBJ2-7; 10 bases map to TRBD1. The J segment lost 7 bases and the V segment lost 3 bases, leaving 9 bases of the junction unmatched. Looked up from germline, CDR1 is MDHEN and CDR2 is SYDVKM. This CDR3 region has 15 residues. The CDR3 loop is CASSLARQGAEEQYF. In DNA form, the CDR3 reads TGTGCCAGCAGTTTGGCCAGACAGGGGGCAGAGGAGCAGTACTTC.

This clonotype was recorded only once. One base away lies a much larger clone, so this may be a sequencing read error. This chain connects TRBV5-1 to TRBJ1-5, with TRBD1 as a possible D gene (5 bases). The CDR3 is 14 residues long. Germline-derived CDR1 and CDR2 are SGHRS and YFSETQ. CDR3 sequence reads: CASRPDKSNQPPHF. The CDR3 nucleotides are TGCGCCAGCAGGCCGGACAAAAGCAATCAGCCCCCGCATTTT. Full variable domain (missing parts from reference TRBV5-1 and TRBJ1-5): KAGVTQTPRYLIKTRGQQVTLSCSPISGHRSVSWYQQTPGQGLQFLFEYFSETQRNKGNFPGRFSGRQFSNSRSEMNVSTLELGDSALYLCASRPDKSNQPPHFGDGTRLSIL.

At least ten counts were recorded for this clonotype. V is TRBV5-1 and J is TRBJ2-7, with D perhaps TRBD1 (6 bases). CDR3 size: 14 residues. Germline CDR1 is SGHRS and CDR2 is YFSETQ. V shed 4 bases and J shed 2 bases, with 13 bases lying between them. The CDR3 DNA reads as TGCGCCAGCAGCACTGGGACAACAACCTACGAGCAGTACTTC. Translated: CASSTGTTTYEQYF.

The sample holds many counts of this clonotype. The rearrangement links TRBV5-4 to TRBJ2-7; TRBD2 matches 7 bases. This CDR3 region has 16 residues. After removal of 0 bases from V and 2 bases from J, the junction contained 8 bases not matched to a gene. Germline V CDR1 and CDR2: SGHNT, YYREEE (reference sequence). The CDR3 is CASSLGGAGAAYEQYF. CDR3 nucleotides: TGTGCCAGCAGCTTGGGAGGTGCGGGAGCCGCCTACGAGCAGTACTTC.

V is TRBV20-1 and J is TRBJ2-1, with TRBD2 matching over 7 bases. This CDR3 spans 13 amino acids. Germline CDR1 is DFQATT and CDR2 is SNEGSKA (reference sequence). The V and J ends lost 5 bases and 10 bases, in that order; junction bases with no gene match: 11. The CDR3 coding sequence is TGCAGTGCTTCTCTCGGACTAGACTACGAGCAGTTCTTC. It encodes CSASLGLDYEQFF.

This clonotype has a count of ten or more. The chain employs TRBV7-9 and TRBJ2-5; 7 bases match TRBD2. With 2 bases clipped from V and 1 base from J, the junction kept 7 bases outside the gene matches. The CDR3 runs to 16 residues. Germline CDR1 is SEHNR and CDR2 is FQNEAQ (reference sequence). Here the CDR3 reads CASSLHLADLQETQYF. For the CDR3, the DNA is TGTGCCAGCAGCTTACATCTAGCGGACCTCCAAGAGACCCAGTACTTC.

The sample holds many counts of this clonotype. V usage is TRBV20-1 and J usage is TRBJ2-7; D ambiguous. Trimming stripped 6 bases from V and 6 bases from J, with 12 bases between. This CDR3 contains 11 residues. Germline V gene sequence: CDR1 DFQATT, CDR2 SNEGSKA (reference sequence). This CDR3 is CSAPMESEQYF. CDR3 DNA sequence: TGCAGTGCACCCATGGAGAGCGAGCAGTACTTC.

With respect to this clonotype: This sequence may be a read error, since a much larger clone differs from it by one base. The chain has TRBV28 and TRBJ2-5; 7 nucleotides match TRBD1. Germline CDR1 is MDHEN and CDR2 is SYDVKM. V lost 2 bases to trimming and J lost 3 bases; unmatched junction nucleotides: 6. The CDR3 is 15 residues long. CDR3 nucleotide sequence: TGTGCCAGCAGTTTAGGAAGCAGGGGGAAAGAGACCCAGTACTTC. Its translation is CASSLGSRGKETQYF.

Regarding this clonotype: One base away lies a much larger clone, so this may be a sequencing read error. The chain recombines TRBV12-3 or TRBV12-4 with TRBJ2-1; 7 bases agree with TRBD1. V lost 7 bases to trimming and J lost 6 bases; unmatched junction nucleotides: 6. The CDR3 spans 13 residues. CDR3 sequence (DNA): TGTGCCAGCACCCGGGACAGTTCCAATGAGCAGTTCTTC. Protein sequence: CASTRDSSNEQFF.

This clonotype was detected ten times or more. This rearrangement joins TRBV5-4 to TRBJ2-7; no clear D gene. The CDR3 runs 14 residues. The germline V and J ends were trimmed by 0 bases and 5 bases, with 12 bases remaining between them. Germline lookup yields CDR1 SGHNT and CDR2 YYREEE (reference sequence). CDR3 protein: CASSLDGYRDEQYF. The CDR3 DNA sequence: TGTGCCAGCAGCTTGGACGGGTATAGGGACGAGCAGTACTTC.